Below, 12 T cell receptor beta chains from the same sample are listed, as sequenced in a study of blood T cell repertoires in COVID-19. TCRdb keeps only in-frame clones here, not all; method: immunoSEQ multiplex PCR. The table lists roughly 250,000 clones, over 90% of them singletons. The sample was peripheral blood. The receptors shown here come from a man aged 25-45 years with COVID-19, enrolled during active disease.

The genes are TRBV2 and TRBJ1-1; D gene unclear. Per germline, CDR1 SNHLY and CDR2 FYNNEI. The germline V and J ends were trimmed by 4 bases and 1 base, with 7 bases remaining between them. The CDR3 has 13 residues. The CDR3 protein is CASSVTGNTEAFF. CDR3 coding DNA: TGTGCCAGCAGTGTCACGGGGAACACTGAAGCTTTCTTT.

J is TRBJ2-3 and V is TRBV28; 11 positions agree with TRBD2. J lost 3 bases, V lost 4 bases, and 3 bases had no gene match. The CDR3 has 15 residues. In germline, CDR1 is MDHEN, CDR2 SYDVKM. The DNA of the CDR3 is TGTGCCAGCAGTTCACTAGCGGGGGTAACAGATACGCAGTATTTT. As protein: CASSSLAGVTDTQYF.

This chain uses TRBV5-1 with TRBJ2-5, with TRBD2 as a possible D gene (7 bases). V was trimmed by 4 bases and J by 4 bases, leaving 20 bases between them. Germline-derived CDR1 and CDR2 are SGHRS and YFSETQ. The CDR3 length is 16 residues. CDR3: CASSQTGTGGSETQYF. In DNA form, the CDR3 reads TGCGCCAGCAGCCAAACAGGGACGGGGGGATCAGAGACCCAGTACTTC.

This chain links TRBV30 with TRBJ1-4; 9 positions agree with TRBD1. This CDR3 region has 13 residues. Looked up from germline, CDR1 is GTSNPN and CDR2 is SVGIG (reference sequence). Trimming took 5 bases from V and 3 from J; bases not matched to a gene: 1. The CDR3 DNA reads TGTGCCTGGGACAGGGGGGCTAATGAAAAACTGTTTTTT. This codes for CAWDRGANEKLFF.

This clone occurred once. The V call is TRBV18, the J call TRBJ2-3; 9 bases are a match to TRBD1. The CDR3 sequence is 15 residues long. V was clipped by 6 bases and J by 6 bases; unmatched bases: 10. CDR1 KGHSH and CDR2 LQKENI come from the germline V gene. Here the CDR3 reads CASSTGGGRGDTQYF. The CDR3 nucleotides read TGTGCCAGCTCGACAGGGGGTGGCCGTGGGGATACGCAGTATTTT.

This chain connects TRBV9 to TRBJ2-3, with no clear D. Trimming left V 4 bases short and J 2 bases short, with 14 bases between. This CDR3 is 15 amino acids long. Germline CDR1 SGDLS, CDR2 YYNGEE. CDR3 loop: CASSSRAAHTDTQYF. The CDR3 DNA reads as TGTGCCAGCAGCTCCCGAGCCGCCCACACAGATACGCAGTATTTT.

The chain joins TRBV5-1 to TRBJ2-1; the match to TRBD2 covers 8 bases. Germline CDR1 is SGHRS and CDR2 is YFSETQ. The J segment lost 6 bases and the V segment lost 0 bases, leaving 5 bases of the junction unmatched. The CDR3 consists of 15 residues. The CDR3 DNA reads TGCGCCAGCAGCTTGGTGGTCGGGGGGGCCAATGAGCAGTTCTTC. Translated, it gives CASSLVVGGANEQFF.

This chain connects TRBV3-1 (or the pseudogene TRBV3-2) to TRBJ1-6, with 9 bases fitting TRBD1. The CDR3 sequence is 15 residues long. V trimming: 6 bases; J trimming: 11 bases; junction bases outside the gene matches: 11. Germline V CDR1 and CDR2: LGHDT, YNNKEL (reference sequence). This chain's CDR3 is CASSRDGTGTPPLHF. The CDR3 nucleotides read TGTGCCAGCAGTCGAGACGGGACAGGGACCCCACCCCTCCACTTT.

V gene TRBV7-2 combines with J gene TRBJ1-5; 8 bases align to TRBD1. The germline V gene encodes CDR1 SGHTA and CDR2 FQGNSA. The CDR3 is made up of 14 amino acids. V lost 5 bases, J lost 7 bases, and 7 bases stayed unmatched. CDR3 sequence reads: CASSPRGRRQPQHF. The CDR3 coding sequence is TGTGCCAGCAGCCCCAGGGGGCGTCGACAGCCCCAGCATTTT. Filled out from reference TRBV7-2 and TRBJ1-5, the complete variable domain reads GAGVSQSPSNKVTEKGKDVELRCDPISGHTALYWYRQSLGQGLEFLIYFQGNSAPDKSGLPSDRFSAERTGGSVSTLTIQRTQQEDSAVYLCASSPRGRRQPQHFGDGTRLSIL.

The count of this clone is one. The chain joins TRBV28 to TRBJ2-5; D not resolved. Germline assignment: CDR1 MDHEN and CDR2 SYDVKM. Trimming cost V 2 bases and J 2 bases, with 3 bases left between them. This CDR3 spans 12 amino acids. CDR3 DNA sequence: TGTGCCAGCAGTTTACGGCAAGAGACCCAGTACTTC. This codes for CASSLRQETQYF.

The rearrangement uses TRBV19 and TRBJ2-2, with 12 bases identical to TRBD2. The CDR3 covers 19 residues. Germline V gives CDR1 LNHDA, CDR2 SQIVND (reference sequence). Trimming took 3 bases from V and 6 from J; bases not matched to a gene: 14. The CDR3 region is CASSISSGGANDFSGELFF. For the CDR3, the DNA is TGTGCCAGTAGTATCTCTAGCGGGGGGGCAAACGACTTTTCCGGGGAGCTGTTTTTT.

The J gene is TRBJ2-3, the V gene TRBV19; 8 bases are shared with TRBD1. The trim removed 5 bases at V and 1 base at J, leaving 11 bases unmatched. The CDR3 has 17 residues. From germline, CDR1 is LNHDA and CDR2 SQIVND (reference sequence). CDR3 sequence reads: CASSLLTGVSGTDTQYF. The DNA of the CDR3 is TGTGCCAGTAGTCTCCTGACAGGGGTTTCGGGCACAGATACGCAGTATTTT.